This section outlines one T cell receptor (beta chain) sequence together with its context. The antigen remains undetermined. The data derive from a study of identical twins. Notes on the study in general: Donors were not followed over many years; analysis was cross-sectional. For cord blood, abundant beta clonotypes had fewer insertions, unlike memory repertoires, which showed none.

Every sampled donor was Caucasian and healthy. V shed 7 bases and J shed 4 bases, with 16 bases lying between them. The germline V gene has CDR1 MNHNS and CDR2 SASEGT. This CDR3 region has 14 residues. MiXCR, applied by TCRdb to the 5' RACE reads, yields one record per CDR3 protein. The sample holds 1.5 million to 2 million distinct CDR3 sequences, roughly a third seen once. The clonotype originates from a newborn girl in good health. Sequenced: cord blood. The chain combines TRBV6-1 with TRBJ1-1; a possible D gene is TRBD1 (6 bases). The CDR3 DNA sequence: TGTGCCAGCACCCGGACAGTGAGGATCACTGAAGCTTTCTTT. Residues: CASTRTVRITEAFF.